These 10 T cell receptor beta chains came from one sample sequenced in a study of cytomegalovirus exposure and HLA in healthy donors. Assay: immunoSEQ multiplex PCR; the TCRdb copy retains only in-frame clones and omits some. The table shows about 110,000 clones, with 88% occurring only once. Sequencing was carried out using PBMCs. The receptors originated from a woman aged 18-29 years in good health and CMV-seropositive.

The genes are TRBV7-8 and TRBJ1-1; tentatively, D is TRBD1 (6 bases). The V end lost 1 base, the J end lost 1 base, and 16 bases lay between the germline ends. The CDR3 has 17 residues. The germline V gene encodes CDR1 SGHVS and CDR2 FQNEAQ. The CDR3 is CASSLVGRGKGNTEAFF. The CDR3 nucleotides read TGTGCCAGCAGCTTAGTGGGCAGGGGAAAGGGGAACACTGAAGCTTTCTTT. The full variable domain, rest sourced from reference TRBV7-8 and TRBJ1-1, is GAGVSQSPRYKVAKRGQDVALRCDPISGHVSLFWYQQALGQGPEFLTYFQNEAQLDKSGLPSDRFFAERPEGSVSTLKIQRTQQEDSAVYLCASSLVGRGKGNTEAFFGQGTRLTVV.

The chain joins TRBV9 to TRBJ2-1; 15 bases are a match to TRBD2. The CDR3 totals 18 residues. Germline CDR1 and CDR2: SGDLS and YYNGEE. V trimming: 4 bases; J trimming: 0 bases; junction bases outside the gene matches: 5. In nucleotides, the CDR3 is TGTGCCAGCAGCTCCGGGACTAGCGGGGGGAGCTCCTACAATGAGCAGTTCTTC. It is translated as CASSSGTSGGSSYNEQFF.

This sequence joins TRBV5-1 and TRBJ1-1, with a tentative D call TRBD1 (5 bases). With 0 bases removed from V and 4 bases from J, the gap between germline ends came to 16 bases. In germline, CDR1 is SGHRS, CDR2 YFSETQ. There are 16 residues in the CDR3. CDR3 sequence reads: CASSLAYRGGSTEAFF. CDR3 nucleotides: TGCGCCAGCAGCTTGGCCTATCGGGGGGGAAGCACTGAAGCTTTCTTT.

As DNA, the CDR3 is TGTGCCAGCAGCTTAGATGCTGTTAGGGGGATAACCTATGGCTACACCTTC. Translating it yields CASSLDAVRGITYGYTF. This chain joins TRBV11-2 and TRBJ1-2; D possibly corresponds to TRBD1 (6 bases). The germline gives CDR1 SGHAT, CDR2 FQNNGV. The CDR3 covers 17 residues. V was clipped by 0 bases and J by 4 bases, with 18 bases between them.

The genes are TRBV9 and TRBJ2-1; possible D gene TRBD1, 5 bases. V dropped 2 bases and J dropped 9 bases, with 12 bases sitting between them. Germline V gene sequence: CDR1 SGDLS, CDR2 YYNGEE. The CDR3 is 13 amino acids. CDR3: CASSVLRRGEQFF. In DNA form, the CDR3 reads TGTGCCAGCAGCGTCTTACGTAGGGGTGAGCAGTTCTTC.

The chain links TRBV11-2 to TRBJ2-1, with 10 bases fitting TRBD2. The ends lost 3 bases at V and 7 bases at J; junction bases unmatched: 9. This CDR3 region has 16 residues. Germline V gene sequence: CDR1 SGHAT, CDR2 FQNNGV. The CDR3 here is CASSFSSGGKYNEQFF. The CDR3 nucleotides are TGTGCCAGCAGCTTCTCTAGCGGGGGAAAGTATAATGAGCAGTTCTTC.

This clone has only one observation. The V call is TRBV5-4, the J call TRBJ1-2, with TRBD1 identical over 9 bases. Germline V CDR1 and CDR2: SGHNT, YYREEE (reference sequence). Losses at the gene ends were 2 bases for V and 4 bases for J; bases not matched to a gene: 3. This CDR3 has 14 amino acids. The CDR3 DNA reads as TGTGCCAGCAGCTTCTCGACAGGGGGCTATGGCTACACCTTC. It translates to CASSFSTGGYGYTF.

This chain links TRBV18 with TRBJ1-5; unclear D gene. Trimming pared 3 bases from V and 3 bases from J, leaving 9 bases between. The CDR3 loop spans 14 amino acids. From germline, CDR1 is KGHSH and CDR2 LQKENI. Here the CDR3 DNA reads TGTGCCAGCTCACCTGGACTGATCAATCAGCCCCAGCATTTT. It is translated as CASSPGLINQPQHF. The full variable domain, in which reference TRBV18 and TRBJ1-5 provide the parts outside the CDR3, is NAGVMQNPRHLVRRRGQEARLRCSPMKGHSHVYWYRQLPEEGLKFMVYLQKENIIDESGMPKERFSAEFPKEGPSILRIQQVVRGDSAAYFCASSPGLINQPQHFGDGTRLSIL.

DNA of the CDR3: TGTGCCACCTCCGACAGGGGGTCGGAGGGCTACACCTTC. Translating it yields CATSDRGSEGYTF. V and J are TRBV6-4 and TRBJ1-2; TRBD1 agrees at 9 bases. Losses at the gene ends were 10 bases for V and 8 bases for J; bases not matched to a gene: 11. CDR1 and CDR2 from the germline V gene are MRHNA and SNTAGT. The CDR3 extends over 13 amino acids.

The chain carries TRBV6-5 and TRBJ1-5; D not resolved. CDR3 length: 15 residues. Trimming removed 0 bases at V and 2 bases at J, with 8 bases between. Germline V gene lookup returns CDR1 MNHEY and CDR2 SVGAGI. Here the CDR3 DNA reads TGTGCCAGCAGTTACTCGTGGTCAGGCAATCAGCCCCAGCATTTT. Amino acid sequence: CASSYSWSGNQPQHF.